Listed below are T cell receptor beta chains from one sample, sequenced in a study of beta chain features in type 1 diabetes. Here immunoSEQ multiplex PCR was the method, and the copy in TCRdb shows in-frame clones only, minus some. Here the sample spans nearly 250,000 clones, approximately 70% being singletons. The sample was naive CD4+ T cells from blood. Every receptor here comes from a man younger than 45 in good health. Both conserved end residues are trimmed from each CDR3.

v_gene | CDR3aa
TRBV6-5 | ASSRTGSGANVLT
TRBV7-9 | ASSPLRGGYT
TRBV30 | AWSSPGYTQY
TRBV29-1 | SVESQTQY
TRBV30 | AWTGRETQY
TRBV7-9 | ASSPEINEQF
TRBV5-1 | ASMSAVGNEQY
TRBV7-9 | ASSGHQGTQY
TRBV28 | ASYLLRDGYT
TRBV28 | ASSPGHKSSYEQY
TRBV9 | ASSVDSSYGYT
TRBV5-1 | ASSLSVREQF
TRBV19 | ASSIGTVLYNEQF
TRBV7-9 | ASSPQGVGEAF
TRBV20-1 | SASLETQY
TRBV30 | AWSGGRSYNEQF
TRBV30 | AWSISGANVLT
TRBV30 | AWSVRDRAYNSPLH
TRBV10-3 | AIRPTGSGANVLT
TRBV4-3 | ASSQGPYNEQF
TRBV7-9 | ASSLARGQGTYT
TRBV4-3 | ASSQDTGNEQF
TRBV30 | ACGRGAYTEAF
TRBV29-1 | SVGGMAEAYEQY
TRBV27 | ASSSSTGNEQF
TRBV23-1 | ASSQYRDRDSYEQY
TRBV10-1 | ASSAGTALREQY
TRBV7-2 | ASSPGSSYNEQF
TRBV7-2 | ASSLAAGTGTYEQY
TRBV19 | ASRTGLFGELF
TRBV2 | ASSIETNNEQF
TRBV28 | ASSLLGLTYEQY
TRBV29-1 | SVRTGGRTDTQY
TRBV7-2 | ASSPARQGTFWNT
TRBV7-2 | ASRPNFSTGELF
TRBV4-2 | ASSQEEGVDTGELF
TRBV30 | AWRAQGLTDTQY
TRBV2 | ASSGLTGKDGYT
TRBV28 | ASSLTGNEQF
TRBV18 | ASSPPGGSNNEQF
TRBV30 | AWSVDRGSGEQY
TRBV7-2 | ASSFTAGVWDTQY
TRBV18 | ASSGQGRQDEQF
TRBV30 | AWSGGDSNQPQH
TRBV10-3 | AISESQSAKTQY